This TCR beta chain originates from a study of cytomegalovirus exposure and HLA in healthy donors. Study-wide background: In a later analysis, it was reported that the approximately 120 validation repertoires had been produced on the same platform as the 500 to 850 repertoires belonging to the first cohort.

This table comes from immunoSEQ multiplex PCR, and its TCRdb copy is limited to in-frame clones, with some not included. The sample records under 200,000 clones, around nine tenths being singletons. CDR3 length equals 15 residues. With 0 bases clipped from V and 7 bases from J, the junction kept 10 bases outside the gene matches. Per the germline V gene, CDR1 is SGHRS and CDR2 is YFSETQ. Among the roughly 120 subjects of the validation cohort, separate from the roughly 600-subject first cohort, were the donors. The chain has TRBV5-1 and TRBJ2-7; 7 nucleotides line up with TRBD1. Input material: PBMCs. The clonotype was recovered from a young woman in good health and CMV-seropositive. As DNA, the CDR3 is TGCGCCAGCAGCTTGGCCGCTGGGGCAGGGGGAGAGCAGTACTTC. Translation gives CASSLAAGAGGEQYF.